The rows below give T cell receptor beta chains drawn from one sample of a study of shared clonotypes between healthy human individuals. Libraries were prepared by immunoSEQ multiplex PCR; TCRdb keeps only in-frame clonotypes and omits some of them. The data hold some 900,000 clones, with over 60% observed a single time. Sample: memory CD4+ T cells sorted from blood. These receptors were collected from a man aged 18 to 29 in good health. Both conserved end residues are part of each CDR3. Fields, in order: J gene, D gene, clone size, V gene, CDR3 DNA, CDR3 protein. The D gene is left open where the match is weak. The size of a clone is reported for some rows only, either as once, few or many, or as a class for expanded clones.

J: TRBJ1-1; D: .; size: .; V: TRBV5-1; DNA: TGCGCCAGCAGCTTTCTATTTCGGACAGAGGTTGTAAAGGGGTCTATGAACACTGAAGCTTTCTTT; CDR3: CASSFLFRTEVVKGSMNTEAFF
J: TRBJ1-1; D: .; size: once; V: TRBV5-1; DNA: TGCGCCAGCAGCTTGGGACCGAACACTGAAGCTTTCTTT; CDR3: CASSLGPNTEAFF
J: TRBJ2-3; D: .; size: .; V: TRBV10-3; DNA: TGTGCCATCAGCAGGAGCACAGATACGCAGTATTTT; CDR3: CAISRSTDTQYF
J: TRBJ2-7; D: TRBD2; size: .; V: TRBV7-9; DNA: TGTGCCAGCAGCCCGAGATATCTAGCGGGAGTATACGAGCAGTACTTC; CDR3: CASSPRYLAGVYEQYF
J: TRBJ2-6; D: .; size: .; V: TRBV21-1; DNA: TGTGCCAGCAGCCCAATTACAGGGAGCTTCTTCTCTGGGGCCAACGTCCTGACTTTC; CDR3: CASSPITGSFFSGANVLTF
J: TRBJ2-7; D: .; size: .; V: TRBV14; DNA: TGTGCCAGCAGCCAGGCAACTGGAAGGTACTTC; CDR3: CASSQATGRYF
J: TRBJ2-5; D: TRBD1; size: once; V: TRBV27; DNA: TGTGCCAGCAGTTTATCGGGGACAGGCGAAGAGACCCAGTACTTC; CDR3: CASSLSGTGEETQYF
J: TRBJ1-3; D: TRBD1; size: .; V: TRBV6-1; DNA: TGTGCCAGCAGTGGGACAGGGACTGGAAACACCATATATTTT; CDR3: CASSGTGTGNTIYF
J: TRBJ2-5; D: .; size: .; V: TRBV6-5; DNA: TGTGCCAGCAGGCGTACAGGGACAGAGACCCAGTACTTC; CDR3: CASRRTGTETQYF
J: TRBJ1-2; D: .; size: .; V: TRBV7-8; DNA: TGTGCCAGCAGCTTAGTCGGAGGGCCCGGCTACACCTTC; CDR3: CASSLVGGPGYTF
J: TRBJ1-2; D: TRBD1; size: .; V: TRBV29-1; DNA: TGCAGCGTTGAGGGACAGGGGTTCGGCTACACCTTC; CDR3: CSVEGQGFGYTF
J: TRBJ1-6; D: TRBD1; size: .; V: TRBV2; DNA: TGTGCCAGCAGGCCACCAGACAGGGGAAATTCACCCCTCCACTTT; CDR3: CASRPPDRGNSPLHF
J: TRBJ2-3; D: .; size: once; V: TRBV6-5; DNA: TGTGCCAGCAGTTACCAGCCGTTGTTGTCTTTAGATACGCAGTATTTT; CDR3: CASSYQPLLSLDTQYF
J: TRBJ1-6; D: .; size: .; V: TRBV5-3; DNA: TGTGCCAGAGTCCTTATCAATTCACCCCTCCACTTT; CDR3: CARVLINSPLHF
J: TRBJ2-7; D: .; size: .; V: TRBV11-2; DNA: TGTGCCAGCAGCTTGGGTAGCGACCTCTACGAGCAGTACTTC; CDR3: CASSLGSDLYEQYF
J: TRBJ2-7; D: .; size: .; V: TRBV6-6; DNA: TGTGCCAGCAGTTACTCGATCGAGCAGTACTTC; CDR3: CASSYSIEQYF
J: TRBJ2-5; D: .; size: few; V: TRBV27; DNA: TGTGCCAGCAGTATACGCCAACACCCCCAGCGACCCCAAGAGACCCAGTACTTC; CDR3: CASSIRQHPQRPQETQYF
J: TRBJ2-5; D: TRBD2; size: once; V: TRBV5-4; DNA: TGTGCCAGCAGCATGACTAGCCGCGAGACCCAGTACTTC; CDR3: CASSMTSRETQYF
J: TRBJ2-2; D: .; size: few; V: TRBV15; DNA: TGTGCCACCAGCAGAGATCGGGTCGGAGAGCTGTTTTTT; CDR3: CATSRDRVGELFF
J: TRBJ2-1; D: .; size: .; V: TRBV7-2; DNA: TGTGCCAGCAGCTTGGCCGGGAGCTCCTACAATGAGCAGTTCTTC; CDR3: CASSLAGSSYNEQFF
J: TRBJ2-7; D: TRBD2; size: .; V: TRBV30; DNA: TGTGCCTGGAGTCCGGGGGGGCCAGGCGAGCAGTACTTC; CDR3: CAWSPGGPGEQYF
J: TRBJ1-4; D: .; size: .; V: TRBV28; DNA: TGTGCCAGCAGTGCCCCAGGTGAAAAACTGTTTTTT; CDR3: CASSAPGEKLFF
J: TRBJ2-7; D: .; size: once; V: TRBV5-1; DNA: TGCGCCAGCAGCTTGGCAGGGGAGGTCTGGGAGCAGTACTTC; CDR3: CASSLAGEVWEQYF
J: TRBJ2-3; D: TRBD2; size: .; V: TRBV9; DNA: TGTGCCAGCAGCGTAGATGAGCGGGGGATCTCGCAGTATTTT; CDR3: CASSVDERGISQYF
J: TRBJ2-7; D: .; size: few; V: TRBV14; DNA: TGTGCCAGCAGCCCCCGTGTTAGTGAGTCCTACGAGCAGTACTTC; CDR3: CASSPRVSESYEQYF
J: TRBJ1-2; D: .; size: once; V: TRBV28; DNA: TGTGCCAGCAGTCGGGAGATGTACAACTATGGCTACACCTTC; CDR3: CASSREMYNYGYTF
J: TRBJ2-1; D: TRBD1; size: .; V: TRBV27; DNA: TGTGCCAGCAGGGGACAGTCATTCACGGAGCAGTTCTTC; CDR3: CASRGQSFTEQFF
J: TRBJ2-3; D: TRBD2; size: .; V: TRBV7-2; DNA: TGTGCCAGCAGCAAAGTGGCGGGGGGGTCAGATACGCAGTATTTT; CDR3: CASSKVAGGSDTQYF
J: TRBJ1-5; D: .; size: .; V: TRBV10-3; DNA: TGTGCCATCAGTTTCAGTTCTAGCAATCAGCCCCAGCATTTT; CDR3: CAISFSSSNQPQHF
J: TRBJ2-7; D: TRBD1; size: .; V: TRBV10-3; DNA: TGTGCCATCAGTGACGGACAGGGAGAATCCCCTCAGTACTTC; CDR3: CAISDGQGESPQYF
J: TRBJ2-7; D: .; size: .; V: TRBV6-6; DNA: TGTGCCAGCAGCCGTACTGGAACAGGCACCTACGAGCAGTACTTC; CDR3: CASSRTGTGTYEQYF
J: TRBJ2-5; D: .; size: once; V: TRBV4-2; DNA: TGTGCCAGCAGCCAAGAGGTGGGACCCCAAGAGACCCAGTACTTC; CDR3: CASSQEVGPQETQYF
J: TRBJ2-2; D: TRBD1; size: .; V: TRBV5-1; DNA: TGCGCCAGCAGCCCGACCGGGACAGGGGGCTCCGGGGAGCTGTTTTTT; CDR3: CASSPTGTGGSGELFF
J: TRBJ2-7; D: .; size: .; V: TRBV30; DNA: TGTGCCTGGAGTCCTCTTTCTGGCTACGAGCAGTACTTC; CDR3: CAWSPLSGYEQYF
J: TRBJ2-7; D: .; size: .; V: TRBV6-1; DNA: TGTGCCACCGGTCTGAACGAGCAGTACTTC; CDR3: CATGLNEQYF
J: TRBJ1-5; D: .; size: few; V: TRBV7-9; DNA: TGTGCCAGCAGCCCGGCGGGAAATCAGCCCCAGCATTTT; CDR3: CASSPAGNQPQHF
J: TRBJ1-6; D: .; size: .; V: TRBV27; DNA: TGTGCCAGCAGTTTCTCCGGAGGCTATAATTCACCCCTCCACTTT; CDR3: CASSFSGGYNSPLHF
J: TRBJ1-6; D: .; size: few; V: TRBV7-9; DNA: TGTGCCAGCAGCTCCCCCCCAGGGACGGTCGTAAATTCACCCCTCCACTTT; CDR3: CASSSPPGTVVNSPLHF
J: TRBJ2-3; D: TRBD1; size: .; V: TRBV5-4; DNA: TGTGCCAGCAGCTTGGCCCCTAATCGGGACAGGGGGCCAGATACGCAGTATTTT; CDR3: CASSLAPNRDRGPDTQYF
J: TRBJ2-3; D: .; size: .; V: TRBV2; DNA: TGTGCCAGCAGTGCCCTTTGGAGCTCAGATACGCAGTATTTT; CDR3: CASSALWSSDTQYF